This T cell receptor beta chain stems from a study of blood T cells in healthy people across ages. Whole-study context: Using template switching, researchers captured about one barcoded beta molecule for each two T cells. Findings of the study overall: Significant beta diversity loss was already apparent by age approximately 38, declining roughly linearly.

Trimming removed 3 bases from V and 6 bases from J, with 9 bases in between. Germline CDR1 reads MNHEY; CDR2 reads SMNVEV (reference sequence). There are 13 residues in the CDR3. The authors isolated at least 6.5 million PBMCs per sample. Sample-barcoded 5' priming and a J-beta primer mix drove a second PCR of about 7 to 12 cycles. Unique molecular identifiers of 12 random nucleotides labeled each cDNA. TCRdb itself ran the 5' RACE reads through MiXCR, one entry per CDR3 protein. The sample consists of 700,000 or so distinct CDR3 sequences, 40% to 45% of them appearing once. Regarding this clonotype: Its target is not known.

This receptor was taken from a man older than 75 in good health. The source material was blood. This chain uses TRBV27 with TRBJ2-1; D is unresolved. CDR3: CASSFRRGNEQFF. The CDR3 DNA reads as TGTGCCAGCAGTTTCCGGAGAGGCAATGAGCAGTTCTTC.